This is a list of T cell receptor beta chains from one sample in a study of blood T cell repertoires in COVID-19. Data came from immunoSEQ multiplex PCR; TCRdb stores just in-frame clones and leaves some out. The sample has tens of thousands of clones; 83% are singletons. Sequenced sample: peripheral blood. The receptors shown here come from a man aged 45-65 years with COVID-19, enrolled during active disease. CDR3s include the opening cysteine and the closing phenylalanine or tryptophan. Each record gives: CDR3 protein, J gene, V gene, D gene. A D gene is named only where the DNA matches it firmly.

CASSLERQGDTDTQYF,TRBJ2-3,TRBV5-4,TRBD1
CAWSVIGEPYEQYF,TRBJ2-7,TRBV30,-
CASSTLAGSYNEQFF,TRBJ2-1,TRBV2,TRBD2
CASSLGRGGLNSPLHF,TRBJ1-6,TRBV5-5,-
CASSFAGTLNTEAFF,TRBJ1-1,TRBV6-2/TRBV6-3,-
CASSARTGGSAMQYF,TRBJ2-7,TRBV21-1,-
CASSLAGDSYEQYF,TRBJ2-7,TRBV7-9,-
CASSLNRGKTQYF,TRBJ2-5,TRBV28,TRBD1
CAISARVGTGSHEQYF,TRBJ2-7,TRBV10-3,TRBD1
CASSLTNTGELFF,TRBJ2-2,TRBV11-2,-
CAWSSGTGQYEQYF,TRBJ2-7,TRBV30,TRBD1
CASSSRDGNGQPQHF,TRBJ1-5,TRBV19,-
CASIPSGSPYEQYF,TRBJ2-7,TRBV7-2,TRBD2
CATSDSGQGNTQYF,TRBJ2-3,TRBV24-1,-
CASSVGFEPEGQYF,TRBJ2-7,TRBV9,-
CASSISRDSKLSGNTIYF,TRBJ1-3,TRBV19,TRBD1
CASSYAYREDTQYF,TRBJ2-3,TRBV6-5,-
CASSSPGTPSYEQYF,TRBJ2-7,TRBV28,-
CASSWGTGSTGELFF,TRBJ2-2,TRBV28,-
CASSQDEGSGRAFF,TRBJ1-1,TRBV4-2,-
CASSPRDWSSGNTIYF,TRBJ1-3,TRBV5-1,-
CASMQEFNSPLHF,TRBJ1-6,TRBV28,-
CASSGVAGELSTDTQYF,TRBJ2-3,TRBV6-1,TRBD2
CASRDRSSGNTIYF,TRBJ1-3,TRBV13,TRBD1
CASRYTATTYNEQFF,TRBJ2-1,TRBV6-5,-
CAISGTGVGTEAFF,TRBJ1-1,TRBV10-3,TRBD1
CASSEGWGPSYGYTF,TRBJ1-2,TRBV6-1,-
CAWSLAGDKDTQYF,TRBJ2-3,TRBV30,TRBD2
CASSLAGTGMNTEAFF,TRBJ1-1,TRBV5-1,TRBD1
CAISEPGQGLVAEAFF,TRBJ1-1,TRBV10-3,TRBD1
CASSFGETYEQYF,TRBJ2-7,TRBV11-3,-
CASRAQGTGNTIYF,TRBJ1-3,TRBV28,-
CASSSISPSGKSVFF,TRBJ2-1,TRBV28,TRBD2
CAISESLWGRGNTIYF,TRBJ1-3,TRBV10-3,-
CASSYDSGAVYGYTF,TRBJ1-2,TRBV6-5,-
CASSPGADTQYF,TRBJ2-3,TRBV11-3,-
CASDQGYSNQPQHF,TRBJ1-5,TRBV6-5,-
CASSFGTSENHEQFF,TRBJ2-1,TRBV6-5,TRBD2
CASSQDWSGTQYF,TRBJ2-3,TRBV4-1,-
CASSKRREETQYF,TRBJ2-5,TRBV3-1/TRBV3-2,-
CASSVGQEVYGYTF,TRBJ1-2,TRBV5-1,TRBD1
CAISEDPKVSPLHF,TRBJ1-6,TRBV6-5,-
CASSSALEGDTIYF,TRBJ1-3,TRBV5-1,-
CASRKVGGATEAFF,TRBJ1-1,TRBV3-1/TRBV3-2,-
CASSRGGLETQYF,TRBJ2-5,TRBV2,TRBD2
CASSSVDYEQYF,TRBJ2-7,TRBV27,-
CAPSLPAGGTYNEQFF,TRBJ2-1,TRBV11-3,TRBD2
CASGTGLNTEAFF,TRBJ1-1,TRBV5-1,TRBD1
CASSQGGGTGTYEQYF,TRBJ2-7,TRBV4-3,-